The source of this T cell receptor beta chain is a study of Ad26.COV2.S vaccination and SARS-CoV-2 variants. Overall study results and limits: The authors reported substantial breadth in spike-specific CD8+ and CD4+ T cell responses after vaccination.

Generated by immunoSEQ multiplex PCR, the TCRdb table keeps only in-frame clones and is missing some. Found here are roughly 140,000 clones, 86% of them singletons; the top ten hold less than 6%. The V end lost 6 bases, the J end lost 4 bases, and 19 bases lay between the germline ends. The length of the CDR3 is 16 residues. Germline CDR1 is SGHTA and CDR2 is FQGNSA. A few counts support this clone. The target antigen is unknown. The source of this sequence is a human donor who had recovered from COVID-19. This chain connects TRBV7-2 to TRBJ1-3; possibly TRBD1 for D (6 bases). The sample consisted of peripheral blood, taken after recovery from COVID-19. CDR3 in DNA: TGTGCCAGCAGTTCCGGACAGCGGTCTTCCGGAAACACCATATATTTT. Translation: CASSSGQRSSGNTIYF.